This T cell receptor (beta chain) is from a study of T cell repertoires in cytomegalovirus infection. Background on the study: Public signatures in TCR beta pointed to CMV infection and matching HLA type. General observations from the study: The ex vivo response was dominated by HLA-C-restricted CMV-specific TCR beta clonotypes. Based on cumulative public TCR beta family frequency, carriers of CMV plus the relevant HLA were identified.

As concerns this clonotype: Antigen unknown.

MiXCR, applied by TCRdb to the reads, yields one record per CDR3 protein. The table includes 630,000 or so distinct CDR3 sequences, 20% to 30% detected once. After removal of 4 bases from V and 5 bases from J, the junction contained 11 bases not matched to a gene. The germline V gene encodes CDR1 SGDLS and CDR2 YYNGEE. This CDR3 has 16 residues. V usage is TRBV9 and J usage is TRBJ2-1, with 8 bases identical to TRBD2. The TCR was taken from a human donor in good health (CMV status not recorded). Some clones in this sample may be carry-over from other donors' samples. The source material was CD8+ T cells from PBMCs. The CDR3, as DNA: TGTGCCAGCAGCCCGAGGGGTAGCGGGATTAACAATGAGCAGTTCTTC. This sequence encodes CASSPRGSGINNEQFF.